This T cell receptor (beta chain) is drawn from a study of vaccination and CD4 T cells after COVID-19. At the level of the study: Subjects got two shots of BNT162b2 or mRNA-1273 vaccine.

Concerning this clonotype itself: Its specificity is not known.

The V end was cut by 1 base, the J end by 2 bases, with 8 bases between. This CDR3 is built from 14 residues. From germline, CDR1 is SGHVS and CDR2 FNYEAQ. Whole-study findings and limits: Spike mono-reactive status applied to 304 of 307 vaccine-specific clones in convalescent patients.

Cultured CD4+ T cells had their DNA profiled by the Oncomine TCR Beta short-read assay. TCRdb analysed the PCR reads with MiXCR anew, one entry per CDR3 protein. The data contain approximately 15,000 distinct CDR3 sequences, around 53% of them seen just once; the ten biggest clones take up around 15%. Noted treatment: roughly 10-day PBMC culture with coronavirus spike peptide pools or control peptides (ViraFEST assay). Sequencing was performed on CD4+ T cells from blood, cultured in vitro. J is TRBJ2-5 and V is TRBV7-6; D uncertain. This TCR came from a human donor who had recovered from COVID-19. CDR3 nucleotide sequence: TGTGCCAGCAGCTTAGGGATTCGGCAAGAGACCCAGTACTTC. This sequence encodes CASSLGIRQETQYF. The full variable domain, its missing parts supplied by reference TRBV7-6 and TRBJ2-5, is GAGVSQSPRYKVTKRGQDVALRCDPISGHVSLYWYRQALGQGPEFLTYFNYEAQQDKSGLPNDRFSAERPEGSISTLTIQRTEQRDSAMYRCASSLGIRQETQYFGPGTRLLVL.